This TCR beta chain was profiled in a study of T cell responses to AZD1222 COVID-19 vaccine. Findings and limits, study-wide: Recipients of AZD1222 seropositive at baseline numbered only five or six. Clonal diversity was possibly underestimated, and the donors were mostly white British, with more females.

This clone has more than one count but fewer than ten. Its antigen is currently unknown. This CDR3 comprises 14 residues. Trimming removed 2 bases at V and 6 bases at J, with 10 bases between. CDR1 is MNHNS, CDR2 SASEGT, per germline. The data were produced by immunoSEQ multiplex PCR, yet TCRdb's version contains in-frame clones alone and is incomplete. The sample holds around 100,000 clones, more than 75% seen once. The V call is TRBV6-1, the J call TRBJ2-2, with D unclear. The TCR sequence derives from an adult in good health. The input for sequencing was peripheral blood, taken on day 0 of AZD1222 vaccination. CDR3: CASSETQTAGELFF. The CDR3 DNA reads TGTGCCAGCAGTGAAACGCAGACCGCCGGGGAGCTGTTTTTT.